This passage covers 30 T cell receptor beta chains from one sample sequenced in a study of blood T cell repertoires in COVID-19. TCRdb keeps only in-frame clones here, not all; method: immunoSEQ multiplex PCR. The table records roughly 150,000 clones, 65% to 90% of them present only once. Sequencing was performed on peripheral blood. The receptors stem from a woman aged 45-59 years with acute or convalescent COVID-19.

The rearrangement links TRBV29-1 to TRBJ2-1; TRBD1 agrees at 7 bases. The CDR3 length is 14 residues. The V and J ends lost 4 bases and 4 bases, in that order; junction bases with no gene match: 7. Germline values: CDR1 SQVTM, CDR2 ANQGSEA. CDR3 nucleotides: TGCAGCGTTGCCCGACAGGGCCCGTACAATGAGCAGTTCTTC. This gives the protein CSVARQGPYNEQFF.

This clone was detected many times. J is TRBJ2-7 and V is TRBV28, with TRBD1 matching over 8 bases. In germline, CDR1 is MDHEN, CDR2 SYDVKM. V shed 6 bases and J 4 bases; nucleotides not matched to a gene: 8. The length of the CDR3 is 14 residues. The CDR3 here is CASSNPGQVYEQYF. The DNA for the CDR3 is TGTGCCAGCAGCAATCCGGGACAGGTTTACGAGCAGTACTTC.

The chain joins TRBV4-3 to TRBJ1-2; maybe TRBD1 (6 bases). The length of the CDR3 is 15 residues. Germline V gene data show CDR1 as LGHNA and CDR2 as YSLEER. Trimming removed 0 bases at V and 6 bases at J, with 14 bases between. DNA for the CDR3: TGCGCCAGCAGCCAAGATTATGTCACAGGGAATGGCTACACCTTC. Protein sequence: CASSQDYVTGNGYTF.

This chain connects TRBV7-3 to TRBJ2-3; 12 bases fit TRBD2. From germline, CDR1 is SGHTA and CDR2 FQGTGA. This CDR3 comprises 15 residues. J gave up 6 bases and V 4 bases, and 5 bases lay outside the gene matches. The CDR3 here is CASSSLAGGLDTQYF. Written as DNA, the CDR3 is TGTGCCAGCAGCTCACTAGCGGGGGGCCTGGATACGCAGTATTTT.

On this clone itself: Within the sample, other DNA sequences also encode this same CDR3. The CDR3: CASSLGTGENYGYTF. Here the CDR3 DNA reads TGCGCCAGCAGCTTGGGGACAGGGGAAAACTATGGCTACACCTTC. V gene TRBV5-1 combines with J gene TRBJ1-2; the match to TRBD1 covers 9 bases. Germline values: CDR1 SGHRS, CDR2 YFSETQ. This CDR3 contains 15 residues. Germline trimming cut 0 bases from V and 2 bases from J; bases unmatched to any gene: 2.

This chain links TRBV27 with TRBJ1-3, with D tentatively TRBD1 (5 bases). Trimming stripped 3 bases from V and 4 bases from J, with 13 bases between. Germline V gives CDR1 MNHEY, CDR2 SMNVEV (reference sequence). This CDR3 has 15 amino acids. Here the CDR3 DNA reads TGTGCCAGCAGTTTTCGAGGAGGGACGGGAAACACCATATATTTT. It yields the protein CASSFRGGTGNTIYF.

J is TRBJ1-6 and V is TRBV19, with 9 bases identical to TRBD1. The CDR3 is 14 residues long. V shed 9 bases, J shed 9 bases, and the junction held 9 bases outside the gene matches. Germline CDR1 and CDR2: LNHDA and SQIVND (reference sequence). The CDR3 nucleotides are TGTGCCAGCAGCGACAGGGGGAATGGTTCACCCCTCCACTTT. Its protein is CASSDRGNGSPLHF.

V is TRBV6-4 and J is TRBJ2-1; 13 bases line up with TRBD2. The germline V gene has CDR1 MRHNA and CDR2 SNTAGT. This CDR3 comprises 15 residues. With 3 bases clipped from V and 8 bases from J, the junction kept 4 bases outside the gene matches. CDR3 nucleotide sequence: TGTGCCAGCAGTGAGACTAGCGGGGGGTATTATGAGCAGTTCTTC. This codes for CASSETSGGYYEQFF.

This clone was detected only a few times. The chain is built from TRBV6-1 and TRBJ2-7, with D unclear. Trimming left V 0 bases short and J 3 bases short, with 12 bases between. The germline CDR1 and CDR2 sequences are MNHNS and SASEGT. The length of the CDR3 is 15 residues. The CDR3 nucleotides read TGTGCCAGCAGTGAAGCCTCTAGTCTAGTCTACGAGCAGTACTTC. Encoded protein: CASSEASSLVYEQYF.

This clone was seen once. The chain has TRBV19 and TRBJ1-2, with no clear D. The germline gives CDR1 LNHDA, CDR2 SQIVND (reference sequence). The CDR3 loop spans 14 amino acids. The germline V and J ends were trimmed by 2 bases and 7 bases, with 14 bases remaining between them. The DNA for the CDR3 is TGTGCCAGTAGTATATCTGGGCCGCGATTTGGCTACACCTTC. This translates into CASSISGPRFGYTF.

This clone came up once. J is TRBJ1-2 and V is TRBV28; 9 bases align to TRBD1. This CDR3 has 14 residues. V was clipped by 5 bases and J by 5 bases; unmatched bases: 6. Germline CDR1 MDHEN, CDR2 SYDVKM. CDR3 in DNA: TGTGCCAGCAGTCTGCTGACAGGGGGTTATGGCTACACCTTC. Translated: CASSLLTGGYGYTF.

A single count supports this clone. V gene TRBV28 combines with J gene TRBJ1-5, with D unclear. The germline gives CDR1 MDHEN, CDR2 SYDVKM. The CDR3 loop spans 13 amino acids. V shed 1 base and J shed 9 bases, with 10 bases lying between them. The chain's CDR3 is CASSLSTPGPQHF. CDR3 in DNA: TGTGCCAGCAGTTTATCAACTCCCGGGCCCCAGCATTTT.

The chain employs TRBV7-2 and TRBJ1-1, with D possibly matching TRBD1 (5 bases). Trimming shortened V by 1 base and J by 4 bases, and 16 bases separated the two germline ends. Germline V lookup: CDR1 SGHTA, CDR2 FQGNSA. The CDR3 extends over 16 amino acids. For the CDR3, the DNA is TGTGCCAGCAGCTTAGTGGGGGGAGGCGTTGGCACTGAAGCTTTCTTT. It encodes CASSLVGGGVGTEAFF.

This clone is a singleton in its sample. The chain links TRBV20-1 to TRBJ1-5; no clear D gene. Germline CDR1 and CDR2: DFQATT and SNEGSKA (reference sequence). Deletions cut 3 bases from V and 6 bases from J, with 12 bases between. CDR3 length equals 13 residues. The CDR3 nucleotides are TGCAGTGCTAGTGCAGAATTCTTTCAGCCCCAGCATTTT. Amino acid sequence: CSASAEFFQPQHF.

This clone was seen a single time. This sequence joins TRBV7-2 and TRBJ2-1; a possible D gene is TRBD1 (5 bases). Between the trimmed V and J ends, which lost 0 bases and 7 bases, there was a span of 7 bases. From germline, CDR1 is SGHTA and CDR2 FQGNSA. The CDR3 is made up of 13 amino acids. The CDR3 nucleotides read TGTGCCAGCAGCTTAGCAGGGGTGAATGAGCAGTTCTTC. Protein sequence: CASSLAGVNEQFF.

DNA of the CDR3: TGTGCCAGTAGTATAGTGGCGGGGAGTCAGCCCCAGCATTTT. Translated: CASSIVAGSQPQHF. The rearrangement uses TRBV19 and TRBJ1-5; D is unresolved. V lost 1 base to trimming and J lost 6 bases, with 10 bases between them. Germline lookup yields CDR1 LNHDA and CDR2 SQIVND (reference sequence). The CDR3 loop spans 14 amino acids.

CDR3 region: CASSRATVPDGEKLFF. DNA for the CDR3: TGTGCCAGCAGCCGAGCGACTGTCCCCGATGGAGAAAAACTGTTTTTT. The chain uses TRBV7-8 and TRBJ1-4, with D unresolved. The CDR3 is 16 amino acids. The germline V gene encodes CDR1 SGHVS and CDR2 FQNEAQ. V lost 5 bases and J 8 bases, leaving 21 bases between the germline ends.

The chain carries TRBV6-1 and TRBJ1-6; D call uncertain. V shed 6 bases and J shed 7 bases, with 16 bases lying between them. The germline CDR1 and CDR2 sequences are MNHNS and SASEGT. CDR3 length: 15 residues. DNA of the CDR3: TGTGCCAGCAGCACCACCCCCGTCCGGAATTCACCCCTCCACTTT. Amino acids: CASSTTPVRNSPLHF.

This chain links TRBV7-6 with TRBJ1-2, with 8 positions matching TRBD1. The CDR3 sequence is 16 residues long. CDR1 SGHVS and CDR2 FNYEAQ come from the germline V gene. V was pared by 3 bases and J by 5 bases, with 11 bases of the junction left unmatched. CDR3 loop: CASSLSSGGAEYGYTF. The DNA of the CDR3 is TGTGCCAGCAGCTTGAGTTCAGGGGGCGCTGAATATGGCTACACCTTC.

The J gene is TRBJ1-2, the V gene TRBV12-3 or TRBV12-4, with D possibly being TRBD1 (5 bases). This CDR3 is built from 12 residues. V dropped 6 bases and J dropped 5 bases, with 10 bases sitting between them. The CDR3 DNA is TGTGCCAGCAGCGGCAGGGTGTATGGCTACACCTTC. It encodes CASSGRVYGYTF.

The genes are TRBV5-1 and TRBJ1-6, with TRBD1 identical over 7 bases. CDR1 is SGHRS and CDR2 is YFSETQ in the germline V gene. There are 14 residues in the CDR3. With V trimmed by 4 bases and J by 10 bases, 8 bases remained unmatched. DNA of the CDR3: TGCGCCAGCAGCCTAGGACAGGCGGGATCACCCCTCCACTTT. It codes for CASSLGQAGSPLHF.

The V call is TRBV19, the J call TRBJ1-2; TRBD1 aligns across 8 bases. Germline CDR1 is LNHDA and CDR2 is SQIVND (reference sequence). CDR3 length: 15 amino acids. The V and J ends lost 6 bases and 4 bases, in that order; junction bases with no gene match: 10. The CDR3 is CASSSPRQGSYGYTF. The CDR3 nucleotides read TGTGCCAGTAGCTCACCCCGACAGGGGAGCTATGGCTACACCTTC. The variable domain in full, completed from reference TRBV19 and TRBJ1-2, reads DGGITQSPKYLFRKEGQNVTLSCEQNLNHDAMYWYRQDPGQGLRLIYYSQIVNDFQKGDIAEGYSVSREKKESFPLTVTSAQKNPTAFYLCASSSPRQGSYGYTFGSGTRLTVV.

V is TRBV7-9 and J is TRBJ2-3; 10 nucleotides match TRBD2. CDR1 and CDR2 from the germline V gene are SEHNR and FQNEAQ (reference sequence). The CDR3 contains 16 residues. With V trimmed by 6 bases and J by 4 bases, 10 bases remained unmatched. The CDR3 here is CASRLPGLASADTQYF. In DNA, the CDR3 is TGTGCCAGCAGATTACCGGGACTAGCGTCCGCAGATACGCAGTATTTT.

The chain uses TRBV6-2 or TRBV6-3 and TRBJ1-2, with TRBD1 as a possible D gene (5 bases). The CDR3 totals 15 residues. Germline loops: CDR1 MNHEY, CDR2 SVGEGT. The ends were cut back, 2 bases at V and 2 bases at J, with 12 bases in the middle. The CDR3 nucleotides are TGTGCCAGCAGTTACAACTTGGCAGGGAACTATGGCTACACCTTC. Its protein is CASSYNLAGNYGYTF.

This clone was recorded a few times. This chain links TRBV3-1 (or the pseudogene TRBV3-2) with TRBJ1-3; TRBD1 agrees at 10 bases. Looked up from germline, CDR1 is LGHDT and CDR2 is YNNKEL (reference sequence). Trimming took 5 bases from V and 4 from J; bases not matched to a gene: 8. The CDR3 is made up of 16 amino acids. CDR3 sequence reads: CASSKRTGGMGNTIYF. In nucleotides, the CDR3 is TGTGCCAGCAGCAAAAGGACAGGGGGAATGGGAAACACCATATATTTT.

V usage is TRBV18 and J usage is TRBJ2-5; weak D call: TRBD1 (6 bases). The V end was cut by 0 bases, the J end by 1 base, with 12 bases between. The CDR3 loop spans 16 amino acids. Per germline, CDR1 KGHSH and CDR2 LQKENI. CDR3 sequence: CASSPPRGSGQETQYF. Here the CDR3 DNA reads TGTGCCAGCTCACCACCCAGGGGTTCGGGCCAAGAGACCCAGTACTTC. The full variable domain, rest sourced from reference TRBV18 and TRBJ2-5, is NAGVMQNPRHLVRRRGQEARLRCSPMKGHSHVYWYRQLPEEGLKFMVYLQKENIIDESGMPKERFSAEFPKEGPSILRIQQVVRGDSAAYFCASSPPRGSGQETQYFGPGTRLLVL.

V and J are TRBV7-6 and TRBJ1-4, with TRBD1 identical over 8 bases. CDR1 is SGHVS and CDR2 is FNYEAQ in the germline V gene. There are 15 residues in the CDR3. J was trimmed by 7 bases and V by 6 bases; bases with no gene match: 10. The CDR3 DNA sequence: TGTGCCAGCAGTTATATGACAGGGGTGACTGAAAAACTGTTTTTT. This gives the protein CASSYMTGVTEKLFF.

The rearrangement links TRBV5-1 to TRBJ1-3, with D perhaps TRBD1 (6 bases). Germline-derived CDR1 and CDR2 are SGHRS and YFSETQ. This CDR3 region has 15 residues. V lost 4 bases and J lost 7, with 18 bases in between. As DNA, the CDR3 is TGCGCCAGCAGCCCAAGCTCAGGGGTAACGAACACCATATATTTT. It encodes CASSPSSGVTNTIYF.

J is TRBJ2-7 and V is TRBV6-2 or TRBV6-3, with unresolved D. CDR1 is MNHEY, CDR2 SVGEGT, per germline. Trimming removed 0 bases from V and 1 base from J, with 10 bases in between. The CDR3 is 15 residues long. The CDR3 sequence: CASSYSSDSSYEQYF. The CDR3 bases are TGTGCCAGCAGTTACTCGAGCGACTCATCCTACGAGCAGTACTTC.

This sequence joins TRBV6-7 and TRBJ1-6; 8 nucleotides align to TRBD1. TRBV6-7 has ORF status, its function being uncertain. V was pared by 0 bases and J by 3 bases, with 7 bases of the junction left unmatched. The length of the CDR3 is 18 residues. CDR3 loop: CASSYSRDRRLYNSPLHF. The CDR3 coding sequence is TGTGCCAGCAGTTACTCGCGGGACAGGCGACTCTATAATTCACCCCTCCACTTT.